Listed below are T cell receptor beta chains from one sample, sequenced in a study of blood T cell repertoires in COVID-19. Assay used: immunoSEQ multiplex PCR; TCRdb lists only in-frame clones, some missing. The repertoire holds more than 250,000 clones, 70% to 90% seen once, with 0.7% in the top ten. The sequenced sample consisted of peripheral blood. All receptors derive from a human donor in a cohort sampled during active COVID-19. Each CDR3 is given with its conserved first and last residue. A D gene is named only where the DNA matches it firmly. Size is stated for part of the rows, as once, few or many counts, or as a class when the clone is expanded.

cdr3_nt,cdr3_aa,v_call,clone_size,j_call,d_call
TGTGCCAGCTCTCCGTCTAGCACAGATACGCAGTATTTT,CASSPSSTDTQYF,TRBV18,NA,TRBJ2-3,NA
TGTGCCAGCAGCCAAGATCAGGGACAGGGCGAACAGCCCCAGCATTTT,CASSQDQGQGEQPQHF,TRBV3-1/TRBV3-2,NA,TRBJ1-5,TRBD1
TGTGCCAGCAGCCAACCAAGGGACAGGATTAATTCCTACGAGCAGTACTTC,CASSQPRDRINSYEQYF,TRBV4-2,NA,TRBJ2-7,TRBD1
TGTGCCAGCAGCACTACTAGCGGGGGCCAAGGCCACGAGCAGTACTTC,CASSTTSGGQGHEQYF,TRBV7-2,once,TRBJ2-7,TRBD2
TGTGCCAGCAGCTTTTGGGCCGGGACAGGGGGCCTCGATGAGCAGTTCTTC,CASSFWAGTGGLDEQFF,TRBV7-9,NA,TRBJ2-1,TRBD1
TGTGCCAGCAGCAGACAGGGGAACGGTCAGCCCCAGCATTTT,CASSRQGNGQPQHF,TRBV28,once,TRBJ1-5,TRBD1
TGTGCCAGTAGTATAAATATCGGGGGACCTTCCGAGCAGTACTTC,CASSINIGGPSEQYF,TRBV19,once,TRBJ2-7,NA
TGTGCCAGCAGTTCCTTTTGGAGGGTGGACAAATACACTGAAGCTTTCTTT,CASSSFWRVDKYTEAFF,TRBV27,NA,TRBJ1-1,NA
TGTGCCAGCAGTCAGGGTCTTGAAGCTTTCTTT,CASSQGLEAFF,TRBV6-5,NA,TRBJ1-1,NA
TGTGCCACCAGTGATTTGCAGGGGCTTAGCACAGATACGCAGTATTTT,CATSDLQGLSTDTQYF,TRBV24-1,NA,TRBJ2-3,NA
TGCGCCAGCAGCCAAGAAAGGAGCAGATTTGGCTACACCTTC,CASSQERSRFGYTF,TRBV4-1,NA,TRBJ1-2,NA
TGCGCCAGCAGCTCTGCCCCCGGGAGCAATCAGCCCCAGCATTTT,CASSSAPGSNQPQHF,TRBV5-1,NA,TRBJ1-5,NA
TGCGCCAGCAGCTTGGTGGTCCCCGCGTCCCCCGATGAGCAGTTCTTC,CASSLVVPASPDEQFF,TRBV5-1,NA,TRBJ2-1,NA
TGTGCCAGCAGCTTAGAAGCGGGGGGATTCAATGAGCAGTTCTTC,CASSLEAGGFNEQFF,TRBV7-2,NA,TRBJ2-1,TRBD2
TGTGCCAGCCGAGGCTCAGCGGGAGGGAGTAACACCGGGGAGCTGTTTTTT,CASRGSAGGSNTGELFF,TRBV9,NA,TRBJ2-2,TRBD2
TGTGCCAGCAGCGTAGGTATCGGTGGGACTTCATCCTACGAGCAGTACTTC,CASSVGIGGTSSYEQYF,TRBV9,NA,TRBJ2-7,NA
TGTGCCAGCAGCTTTAGAAACATTCAGTACTTC,CASSFRNIQYF,TRBV7-2,few,TRBJ2-4,NA
TGTGCCAGCAGCCCCGAGGGGGGGGAAGAGACCCAGTACTTC,CASSPEGGEETQYF,TRBV9,NA,TRBJ2-5,NA
TGTGCCAGCAGCTTTATCGGACAGGGGGCGTTCTACAATGAGCAGTTCTTC,CASSFIGQGAFYNEQFF,TRBV7-6,NA,TRBJ2-1,TRBD1
TGTGCCAGCAGCTTGGCCGGGACTAGTTTCGAGACCCAGTACTTC,CASSLAGTSFETQYF,TRBV5-4,NA,TRBJ2-5,TRBD2
TGTGCCAGCAGCCTCACACCCTACGAGCAGTACTTC,CASSLTPYEQYF,TRBV5-4,NA,TRBJ2-7,NA
TGTGCCTGGAGCGTCGAGGGCGCCGCTGGGGCCAACGTCCTGACTTTC,CAWSVEGAAGANVLTF,TRBV30,NA,TRBJ2-6,NA
TGTGCCAGCAGCTTAGGGGGCCAGCGCAATCAGCCCCAGCATTTT,CASSLGGQRNQPQHF,TRBV9,NA,TRBJ1-5,TRBD1
TGTGCCAGCAGCGTAGGGGGGCCCTCCTACGAGCAGTACTTC,CASSVGGPSYEQYF,TRBV9,NA,TRBJ2-7,NA
TGCAGCGTTAGCAGGGCCTTTGGGGCTTTCTTT,CSVSRAFGAFF,TRBV29-1,NA,TRBJ1-1,NA
TGTGCCAGCAGCTTCCTGACAGGGGCCGGGGAGCTGTTTTTT,CASSFLTGAGELFF,TRBV11-3,NA,TRBJ2-2,TRBD1
TGTGCCAGCAGCCCGGTTTTGGGCAATCAGCCCCAGCATTTT,CASSPVLGNQPQHF,TRBV28,NA,TRBJ1-5,NA
TGTGCCAGCAGTGATCTATCCTACGAGCAGTACTTC,CASSDLSYEQYF,TRBV2,few,TRBJ2-7,NA
TGTGCCAGCAGTTTATACGGACCCCGAGGACGGGAGAACACTGAAGCTTTCTTT,CASSLYGPRGRENTEAFF,TRBV27,NA,TRBJ1-1,NA
TGTGCCAGCACCCCTGGGGGCAGCTTCTACGAGCAGTACTTC,CASTPGGSFYEQYF,TRBV28,NA,TRBJ2-7,NA
TGTGCCACCAGCAGAGATCCCGGCAGGGTAGATACGCAGTATTTT,CATSRDPGRVDTQYF,TRBV15,NA,TRBJ2-3,NA
TGCGCCAGCAGCTTGCTTTTCACAGGGGTTACGAACACCGGGGAGCTGTTTTTT,CASSLLFTGVTNTGELFF,TRBV5-1,NA,TRBJ2-2,TRBD1
TGTGCCAGCAGCTCGCACGACAGGGGAGTCGCTGGCTACACCTTC,CASSSHDRGVAGYTF,TRBV7-9,NA,TRBJ1-2,TRBD1
TGTGCCAGCAACCCGGGAGGGATTAACTATGGCTACACCTTC,CASNPGGINYGYTF,TRBV28,few,TRBJ1-2,NA
TGTGCCAGCAGTACGACAGCCAGCTATGGCTACACCTTC,CASSTTASYGYTF,TRBV27,NA,TRBJ1-2,NA
TGTGCCAGCAGCTGGGGATCGGGACAGGCAACTAATGAAAAACTGTTTTTT,CASSWGSGQATNEKLFF,TRBV7-8,NA,TRBJ1-4,TRBD1
TGCAGCGTTGAAAAATCGGGATCCAACTCGGGCACAGATACGCAGTATTTT,CSVEKSGSNSGTDTQYF,TRBV29-1,NA,TRBJ2-3,NA
TGTGCCACAGAGGGAGGTGGAAACACTGAAGCTTTCTTT,CATEGGGNTEAFF,TRBV28,NA,TRBJ1-1,NA
TGCGCCAGCAGCCAAGGACCCAGGGGTTATGGCTACACCTTC,CASSQGPRGYGYTF,TRBV4-1,NA,TRBJ1-2,NA
TGTGCCAGCAGCGGAGGGACAGATAGCGAGCAGTACTTC,CASSGGTDSEQYF,TRBV5-4,NA,TRBJ2-7,NA
TGTGCCAGCAGCTCCCTTGGTAGGGGCTCCTACGAGCAGTACTTC,CASSSLGRGSYEQYF,TRBV7-2,NA,TRBJ2-7,NA
TGTGCCAGCAGCGAGTGGACTAGCGGGATATTGGCCGGGGAGCTGTTTTTT,CASSEWTSGILAGELFF,TRBV9,NA,TRBJ2-2,TRBD2
TGCGCCAGCAGCCAAGGAGTCGGGGACTCCTACGAGCAGTACTTC,CASSQGVGDSYEQYF,TRBV4-3,few,TRBJ2-7,NA
TGTGCCAGCGCCGGGAGTCAATCCTACGAGCAGTACTTC,CASAGSQSYEQYF,TRBV7-9,NA,TRBJ2-7,NA
TGTGCCACCAGTGGACCCACAGGGGTCAATGAGCAGTTCTTC,CATSGPTGVNEQFF,TRBV24-1,NA,TRBJ2-1,TRBD1
TGTGCCAGTAGAGGACAGGGAGTCAATGGCTACACCTTC,CASRGQGVNGYTF,TRBV19,NA,TRBJ1-2,TRBD1
TGCGCCAGCAGCGCCCCGGACACCGTACTAGCGGTTATGGCCTACGAGCAGTACTTC,CASSAPDTVLAVMAYEQYF,TRBV4-1,NA,TRBJ2-7,TRBD2
TGTGCCAGTAGCGGAGTCCCTCCCTACGAGCAGTACTTC,CASSGVPPYEQYF,TRBV19,NA,TRBJ2-7,NA
TGTGCCAGCAGCACGAGGCAGGGGCGAAACACCATATATTTT,CASSTRQGRNTIYF,TRBV21-1,NA,TRBJ1-3,NA